This TCR beta chain was obtained from a study of cytomegalovirus exposure and HLA in healthy donors. General study results and limits: At a 0.05 false discovery rate, a later analysis found around 17,000 TCR beta sequences to be associated with HLA alleles.

This clone is a singleton in its sample. Its antigen is unknown. Primers: 60 Vbeta forward and 13 Jbeta reverse. TCRdb keeps only in-frame clones here, not all; method: immunoSEQ multiplex PCR. The table has around 91,000 clones, 55% to 75% seen once. V dropped 2 bases and J dropped 5 bases, with 12 bases sitting between them. Germline CDR1 SGHTA, CDR2 FQGTGA. The length of the CDR3 is 14 residues. This sequence was found in a man in his sixties in good health and CMV-seronegative. The chain combines TRBV7-3 with TRBJ1-1; D is possibly TRBD1 (5 bases). What was sequenced was PBMCs. CDR3 region: CASSLFREVTEAFF. CDR3 coding DNA: TGTGCCAGCAGCTTATTCAGGGAAGTGACTGAAGCTTTCTTT.